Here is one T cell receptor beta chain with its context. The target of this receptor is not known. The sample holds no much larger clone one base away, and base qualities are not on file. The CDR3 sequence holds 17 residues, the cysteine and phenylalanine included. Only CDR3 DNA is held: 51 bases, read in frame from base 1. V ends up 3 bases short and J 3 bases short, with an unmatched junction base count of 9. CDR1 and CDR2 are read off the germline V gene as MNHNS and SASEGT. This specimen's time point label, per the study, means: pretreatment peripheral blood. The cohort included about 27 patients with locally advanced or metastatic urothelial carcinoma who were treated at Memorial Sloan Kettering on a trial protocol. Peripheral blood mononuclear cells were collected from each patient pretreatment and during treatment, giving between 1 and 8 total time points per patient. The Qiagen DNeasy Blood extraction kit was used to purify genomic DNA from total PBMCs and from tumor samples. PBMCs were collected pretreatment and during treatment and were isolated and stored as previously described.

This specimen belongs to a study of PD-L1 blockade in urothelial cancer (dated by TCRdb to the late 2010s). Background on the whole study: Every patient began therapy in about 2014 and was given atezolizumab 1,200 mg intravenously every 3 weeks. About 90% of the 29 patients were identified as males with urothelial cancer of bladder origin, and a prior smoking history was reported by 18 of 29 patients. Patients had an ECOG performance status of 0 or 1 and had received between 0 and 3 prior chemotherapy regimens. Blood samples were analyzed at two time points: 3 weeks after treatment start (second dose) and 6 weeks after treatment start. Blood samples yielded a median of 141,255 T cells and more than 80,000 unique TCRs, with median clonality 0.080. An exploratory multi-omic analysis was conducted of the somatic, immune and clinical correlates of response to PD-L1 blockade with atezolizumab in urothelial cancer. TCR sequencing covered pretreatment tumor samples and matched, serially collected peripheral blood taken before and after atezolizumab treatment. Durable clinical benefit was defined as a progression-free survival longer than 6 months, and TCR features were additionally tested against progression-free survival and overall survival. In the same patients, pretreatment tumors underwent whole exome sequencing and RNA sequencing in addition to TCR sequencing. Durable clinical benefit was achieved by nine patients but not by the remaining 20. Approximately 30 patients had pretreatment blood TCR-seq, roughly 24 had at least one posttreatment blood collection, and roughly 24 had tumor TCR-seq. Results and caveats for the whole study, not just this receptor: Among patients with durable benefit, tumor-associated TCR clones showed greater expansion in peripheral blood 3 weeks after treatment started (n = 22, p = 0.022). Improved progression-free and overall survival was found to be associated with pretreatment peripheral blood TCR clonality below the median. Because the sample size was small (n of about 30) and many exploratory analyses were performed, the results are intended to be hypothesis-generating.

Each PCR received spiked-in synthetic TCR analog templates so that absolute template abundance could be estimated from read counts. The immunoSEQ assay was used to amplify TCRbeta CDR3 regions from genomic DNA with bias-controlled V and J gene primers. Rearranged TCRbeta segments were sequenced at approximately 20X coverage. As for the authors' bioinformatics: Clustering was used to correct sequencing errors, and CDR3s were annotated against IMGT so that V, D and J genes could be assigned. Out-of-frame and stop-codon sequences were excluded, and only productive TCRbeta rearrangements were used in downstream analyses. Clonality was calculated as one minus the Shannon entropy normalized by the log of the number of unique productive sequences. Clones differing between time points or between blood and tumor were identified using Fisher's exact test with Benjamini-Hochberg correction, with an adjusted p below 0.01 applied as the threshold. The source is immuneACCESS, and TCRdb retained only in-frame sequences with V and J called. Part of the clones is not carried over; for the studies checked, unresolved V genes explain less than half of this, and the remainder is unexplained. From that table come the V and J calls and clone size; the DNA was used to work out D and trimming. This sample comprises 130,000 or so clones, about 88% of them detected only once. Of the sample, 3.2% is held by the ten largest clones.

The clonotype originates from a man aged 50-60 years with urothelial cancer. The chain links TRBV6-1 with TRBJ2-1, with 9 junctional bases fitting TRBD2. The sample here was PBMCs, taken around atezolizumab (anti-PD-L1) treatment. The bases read TGTGCCAGCAGTGACCGGGCCGCTAGCGGGATCTACAATGAGCAGTTCTTC. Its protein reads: CASSDRAASGIYNEQFF.